These 32 T cell receptor beta chains share one sample of origin, sequenced in a study of OX40 agonist ivuxolimab in advanced cancers. TCRdb keeps only in-frame clones here, not all; method: immunoSEQ multiplex PCR. The sample yields approximately 64,000 clones, about 87% seen once. The sample here was CD4+ or CD8+ T cells sorted from blood, taken in a trial of the OX40 agonist ivuxolimab. The receptors stem from an adult with an advanced solid tumor such as melanoma, head and neck, liver or kidney cancer.

This clone was seen a single time. This chain uses TRBV6-1 with TRBJ2-7, with TRBD2 identical over 10 bases. The CDR3 has 15 residues. Trimming at V came to 5 bases and at J to 2 bases, leaving 6 bases not matched to a gene. Germline-derived CDR1 and CDR2 are MNHNS and SASEGT. The chain's CDR3 is CASSLLAGVPYEQYF. CDR3 in DNA: TGTGCCAGCAGTCTCCTAGCGGGAGTACCCTACGAGCAGTACTTC.

The chain combines TRBV5-1 with TRBJ1-1, with 7 positions matching TRBD1. Germline lookup yields CDR1 SGHRS and CDR2 YFSETQ. The junction had 2 bases not matched to a gene; V was cut back by 0 bases and J by 3 bases. This CDR3 has 14 amino acids. CDR3 DNA: TGCGCCAGCAGCTTGGGACAGGGATACACTGAAGCTTTCTTT. Translation gives CASSLGQGYTEAFF.

Points on this clone: The junction departs from germline at one end; a sequencing error may be responsible. The V and J genes are TRBV18 and TRBJ2-5; TRBD1 matches at 8 bases. Germline lookup yields CDR1 KGHSH and CDR2 LQKENI. The CDR3 runs 16 residues. Here the CDR3 reads CASSPQPGGEGETQYF. The CDR3 DNA reads as TGTGCCAGCTCCCCACAACCAGGGGGCGAGGGAGAGACCCAGTACTTC.

This chain links TRBV28 with TRBJ1-3, with TRBD1 as a possible D gene (5 bases). Germline V lookup: CDR1 MDHEN, CDR2 SYDVKM. V shed 4 bases and J shed 1 base, with 11 bases lying between them. This CDR3 is 15 amino acids long. In DNA form, the CDR3 reads TGTGCCAGCAGTTCCCAGACAGCTTCTGGAAACACCATATATTTT. This encodes CASSSQTASGNTIYF.

The V and J genes are TRBV15 and TRBJ2-7, with 7 bases lining up with TRBD2. CDR3 length: 16 residues. Trimming at V came to 1 base and at J to 0 bases, leaving 6 bases not matched to a gene. Germline CDR1 LNHNV, CDR2 YYDKDF (reference sequence). The CDR3 loop is CATSRGGGSYSYEQYF. The CDR3 DNA reads as TGTGCCACCAGCAGAGGGGGGGGGTCCTACTCCTACGAGCAGTACTTC.

The chain recombines TRBV7-9 with TRBJ2-3; D unresolved. V was trimmed by 1 base and J by 6 bases, leaving 11 bases between them. The CDR3 consists of 14 residues. Germline V lookup: CDR1 SEHNR, CDR2 FQNEAQ (reference sequence). The CDR3 DNA is TGTGCCAGCAGCTTAGGAAGGACCGGTGATACGCAGTATTTT. This codes for CASSLGRTGDTQYF.

By frequency in the sample, this clone is medium-sized. V usage is TRBV28 and J usage is TRBJ1-1, with unresolved D. CDR3 length equals 16 residues. Germline V gene sequence: CDR1 MDHEN, CDR2 SYDVKM. The V end was cut by 1 base, the J end by 4 bases, with 16 bases between. The CDR3 nucleotides are TGTGCCAGCAGTTTATCTTCTTTCGTAGGGAGCACTGAAGCTTTCTTT. This sequence encodes CASSLSSFVGSTEAFF.

The CDR3 coding sequence is TGTGCCAGCACTCGGTCCAACAGGTTTGGTGGCTACACCTTC. Protein: CASTRSNRFGGYTF. J is TRBJ1-2 and V is TRBV28; D may be TRBD1 (5 bases). The V end lost 7 bases, the J end lost 7 bases, and 19 bases lay between the germline ends. Germline V gene data show CDR1 as MDHEN and CDR2 as SYDVKM. This CDR3 is built from 14 residues.

CDR3 in DNA: TGTGCCTGGAGTGTACAGGATGGTAACTATGGCTACACCTTC. Translated, it gives CAWSVQDGNYGYTF. The chain employs TRBV30 and TRBJ1-2, with D perhaps TRBD1 (5 bases). The length of the CDR3 is 14 residues. The V and J ends lost 0 bases and 1 base respectively, with 9 bases between them. The germline gives CDR1 GTSNPN, CDR2 SVGIG (reference sequence).

This chain links TRBV2 with TRBJ2-1, with D perhaps matching TRBD1 (5 bases). Germline-derived CDR1 and CDR2 are SNHLY and FYNNEI. The CDR3 has 12 amino acids. Trimming took off 8 bases at V and 8 bases at J, with 13 bases between the two ends. CDR3 in amino acids: CASSGQGDEQFF. CDR3 nucleotide sequence: TGTGCCAGCTCCGGCCAAGGGGATGAGCAGTTCTTC.

J is TRBJ1-2 and V is TRBV18, with D possibly TRBD1 on 5 matching bases. V gave up 3 bases and J gave up 6 bases, with 8 bases separating them. The CDR3 contains 12 residues. The germline V gene has CDR1 KGHSH and CDR2 LQKENI. The CDR3 coding sequence is TGTGCCAGCTCACCTCCGACAGATGGCTACACCTTC. Protein: CASSPPTDGYTF.

The chain couples TRBV18 to TRBJ1-1; D uncertain. The CDR3 has 14 amino acids. Germline-derived CDR1 and CDR2 are KGHSH and LQKENI. V dropped 3 bases and J dropped 1 base, with 9 bases sitting between them. The CDR3 spells CASSPSQANTEAFF. The CDR3 coding sequence is TGTGCCAGCTCACCCTCTCAGGCGAACACTGAAGCTTTCTTT.

The count of this clone is one. The V and J genes are TRBV18 and TRBJ2-3; D gene unclear. The CDR3 runs 12 residues. Germline V lookup: CDR1 KGHSH, CDR2 LQKENI. Deletions cut 3 bases from V and 6 bases from J, with 7 bases between. CDR3 coding DNA: TGTGCCAGCTCACCGTCCTGGGATACGCAGTATTTT. It codes for CASSPSWDTQYF.

The chain joins TRBV6-1 to TRBJ2-3; TRBD2 matches 8 bases. The V segment lost 8 bases and the J segment 2 bases; nucleotides outside the gene matches: 6. This CDR3 has 14 amino acids. Germline V CDR1 and CDR2: MNHNS, SASEGT. DNA of the CDR3: TGTGCCAGCGGACGGGGGGGCTTCACAGATACGCAGTATTTT. This translates into CASGRGGFTDTQYF.

The genes are TRBV5-1 and TRBJ1-1, with D unresolved. The germline CDR1 and CDR2 sequences are SGHRS and YFSETQ. This CDR3 is 12 amino acids long. V lost 2 bases, J lost 5 bases, and 7 bases lay in between. The CDR3 DNA sequence: TGCGCCAGCAGCTTCAGTGGGACTGAAGCTTTCTTT. Its protein is CASSFSGTEAFF.

CDR3 protein: CASSLQGAGSITEAFF. In DNA form, the CDR3 reads TGTGCCAGCAGCTTGCAAGGGGCTGGTAGTATCACTGAAGCTTTCTTT. This chain connects TRBV5-6 to TRBJ1-1; TRBD1 might be the D (5 bases). This CDR3 comprises 16 residues. Trimming left V 1 base short and J 4 bases short, with 17 bases between. Germline V CDR1 and CDR2: SGHDT, YYEEEE.

This chain uses TRBV10-2 with TRBJ2-1, with D perhaps matching TRBD1 (5 bases). Trimming left V 5 bases short and J 3 bases short, with 8 bases between. The germline CDR1 and CDR2 sequences are WSHSY and SAAADI. The CDR3 runs 13 residues. The CDR3 here is CASSFDSYNEQFF. The CDR3 DNA reads as TGCGCCAGCAGTTTTGACAGCTACAATGAGCAGTTCTTC.

This chain joins TRBV7-9 and TRBJ1-1; the match to TRBD1 covers 12 bases. The germline V gene encodes CDR1 SEHNR and CDR2 FQNEAQ (reference sequence). J lost 5 bases, V lost 4 bases, and 8 bases had no gene match. This CDR3 is built from 16 residues. CDR3 coding DNA: TGTGCCAGCAGCTCCGGGACAGGGGGCGGAAAAACTGAAGCTTTCTTT. It is translated as CASSSGTGGGKTEAFF.

This sequence joins TRBV4-1 and TRBJ1-4; possibly TRBD1 for D (5 bases). Germline V gene data show CDR1 as MGHRA and CDR2 as YSYEKL. The CDR3 runs to 17 residues. V lost 4 bases, J lost 4 bases, and 19 bases lay in between. The CDR3 reads CASSRRRLGRLNEKLFF. As DNA, the CDR3 is TGCGCCAGCAGCCGGAGAAGATTGGGACGGCTTAATGAAAAACTGTTTTTT.

V usage is TRBV27 and J usage is TRBJ2-2; D uncertain. CDR1 and CDR2 from the germline V gene are MNHEY and SMNVEV (reference sequence). V lost 6 bases to trimming and J lost 3 bases, with 5 bases between them. This CDR3 has 12 amino acids. The CDR3 loop is CASRGYTGELFF. The CDR3, as DNA: TGTGCCAGCAGGGGGTACACCGGGGAGCTGTTTTTT.

This clone has just one count. DNA for the CDR3: TGTGCCAGCAGCTCGGGACAGGGGGCGCGGGATACGCAGTATTTT. This encodes CASSSGQGARDTQYF. V and J are TRBV11-2 and TRBJ2-3; 12 nucleotides line up with TRBD1. From germline, CDR1 is SGHAT and CDR2 FQNNGV. This CDR3 spans 15 amino acids. The V gene end was trimmed by 4 bases and the J gene end by 6 bases; junction bases not matched to a gene: 5.

The rearrangement uses TRBV6-6 and TRBJ2-1; TRBD2 matches 8 bases. Losses at the gene ends were 5 bases for V and 5 bases for J; bases not matched to a gene: 8. Germline values: CDR1 MNHNY, CDR2 SVGAGI (reference sequence). This CDR3 has 15 residues. Written as DNA, the CDR3 is TGTGCCAGCAGTCACACTAGCGGAGAAAACAATGAGCAGTTCTTC. Translated, it gives CASSHTSGENNEQFF.

The CDR3 protein is CASSHPRGDRQYNEQFF. As DNA, the CDR3 is TGCGCCAGCAGTCACCCGCGGGGGGACAGACAGTACAATGAGCAGTTCTTC. The V call is TRBV23-1, the J call TRBJ2-1, with D possibly TRBD2 on 8 matching bases. TRBV23-1 is labeled an ORF, and its function is uncertain. Trimming left V 3 bases short and J 4 bases short, with 19 bases between. The CDR3 spans 17 residues.

The V gene is TRBV6-6, the J gene TRBJ1-1; possibly TRBD1 for D (5 bases). Germline lookup yields CDR1 MNHNY and CDR2 SVGAGI (reference sequence). Trimming removed 0 bases at V and 4 bases at J, with 6 bases between. The CDR3 runs 13 residues. CDR3 residues: CASSYSGVTEAFF. CDR3 coding DNA: TGTGCCAGCAGTTACTCAGGGGTCACTGAAGCTTTCTTT.

The J gene is TRBJ2-1, the V gene TRBV5-5; D unclear. CDR1 and CDR2 from the germline V gene are SGHKS and YYEKEE (reference sequence). V dropped 3 bases and J dropped 2 bases, with 0 bases sitting between them. The CDR3 is 11 residues long. CDR3 nucleotides: TGTGCCAGCAGCTCCTACAATGAGCAGTTCTTC. This encodes CASSSYNEQFF.

V and J are TRBV5-5 and TRBJ2-7; D not resolved. Deletions cut 1 base from V and 5 bases from J, with 10 bases between. This CDR3 contains 13 residues. Germline V gene sequence: CDR1 SGHKS, CDR2 YYEKEE (reference sequence). The DNA of the CDR3 is TGTGCCAGCAGCTTGATTCAAGGGCACGAGCAGTACTTC. Amino acids: CASSLIQGHEQYF. Filled out from reference TRBV5-5 and TRBJ2-7, the complete variable domain reads DAGVTQSPTHLIKTRGQQVTLRCSPISGHKSVSWYQQVLGQGPQFIFQYYEKEERGRGNFPDRFSARQFPNYSSELNVNALLLGDSALYLCASSLIQGHEQYFGPGTRLTVT.

V is TRBV7-3 and J is TRBJ1-1; D is unresolved. V gave up 4 bases and J gave up 1 base, with 7 bases separating them. CDR1 and CDR2 from the germline V gene are SGHTA and FQGTGA. CDR3 length equals 13 residues. This CDR3 reads CASSSQQNTEAFF. DNA for the CDR3: TGTGCCAGCAGCTCCCAGCAGAACACTGAAGCTTTCTTT.

This clone has just one count. This rearrangement joins TRBV6-1 to TRBJ2-7; no firm D call. The V and J ends lost 4 bases and 7 bases respectively, with 17 bases between them. Per germline, CDR1 MNHNS and CDR2 SASEGT. The CDR3 loop spans 14 amino acids. CDR3 protein: CASSAYIDGKEQYF. CDR3 sequence (DNA): TGTGCCAGCAGTGCCTATATCGATGGCAAGGAGCAGTACTTC.

The DNA for the CDR3 is TGTGCCTGGAGTCTACAGGAAAATCAGCCCCAGCATTTT. Protein sequence: CAWSLQENQPQHF. This chain uses TRBV30 with TRBJ1-5; maybe TRBD1 (5 bases). The CDR3 loop spans 13 amino acids. The germline V gene encodes CDR1 GTSNPN and CDR2 SVGIG (reference sequence). The V end was cut by 2 bases, the J end by 4 bases, with 9 bases between.

J is TRBJ1-1 and V is TRBV27; D might be TRBD1 (6 bases). CDR3 length: 16 amino acids. CDR1 is MNHEY, CDR2 SMNVEV, per germline (reference sequence). Trimming took 3 bases from V and 0 from J, leaving 14 bases between them. For the CDR3, the DNA is TGTGCCAGCAGTTTCTTGAGGGGGTCGGTGAACACTGAAGCTTTCTTT. Translation gives CASSFLRGSVNTEAFF.

The genes are TRBV7-9 and TRBJ2-1; D may be TRBD2 (6 bases). The germline V gene encodes CDR1 SEHNR and CDR2 FQNEAQ (reference sequence). The CDR3 has 15 residues. V shed 0 bases and J shed 2 bases, with 8 bases lying between them. DNA for the CDR3: TGTGCCAGCAGCTTAGCGGGAGGACCCTACAATGAGCAGTTCTTC. Residues: CASSLAGGPYNEQFF.

The chain couples TRBV19 to TRBJ2-1; D tentatively fits TRBD1 or TRBD2 (5 bases each). This CDR3 has 14 residues. Germline assignment: CDR1 LNHDA and CDR2 SQIVND (reference sequence). V lost 5 bases and J lost 6, with 14 bases in between. The CDR3 region is CASSSGTDTNEQFF. CDR3 nucleotides: TGTGCCAGTAGTTCAGGGACGGACACCAATGAGCAGTTCTTC.